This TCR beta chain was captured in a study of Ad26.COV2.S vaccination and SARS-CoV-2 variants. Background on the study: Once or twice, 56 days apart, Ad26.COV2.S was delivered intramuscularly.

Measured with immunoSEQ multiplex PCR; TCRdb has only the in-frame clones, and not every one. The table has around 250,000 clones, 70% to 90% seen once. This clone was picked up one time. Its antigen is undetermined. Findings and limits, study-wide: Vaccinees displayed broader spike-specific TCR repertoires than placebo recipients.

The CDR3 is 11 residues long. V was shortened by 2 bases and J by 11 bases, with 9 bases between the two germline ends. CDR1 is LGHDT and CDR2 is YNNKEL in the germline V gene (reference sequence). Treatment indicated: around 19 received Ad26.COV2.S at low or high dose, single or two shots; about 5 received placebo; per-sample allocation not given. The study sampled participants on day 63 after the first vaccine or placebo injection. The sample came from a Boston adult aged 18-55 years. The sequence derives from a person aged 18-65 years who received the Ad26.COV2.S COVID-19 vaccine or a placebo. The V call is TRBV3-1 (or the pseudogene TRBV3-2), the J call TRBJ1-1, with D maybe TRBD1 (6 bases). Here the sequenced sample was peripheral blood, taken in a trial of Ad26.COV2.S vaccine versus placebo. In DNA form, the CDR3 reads TGTGCCAGCAGCCAAACAGGGAAGGCTTTCTTT. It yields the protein CASSQTGKAFF.